The entry below gives a single TCR beta chain sequence along with its context. What it binds is unknown. The CDR3 has 12 amino acids. CDR1 is MDHEN and CDR2 is SYDVKM in the germline V gene. The V and J ends lost 5 bases and 8 bases respectively, with 12 bases between them. TCRdb keeps only in-frame clones here, not all; method: immunoSEQ multiplex PCR. The data contain about 73,000 clones, about 95% of them singletons. This specimen comes from a study of cytomegalovirus exposure and HLA in healthy donors. Study-level findings and limits: Overall, roughly 150 TCR beta chains were annotated as cytomegalovirus-associated. In vitro testing confirmed three CMV-associated chains as specific for CMV antigens.

This chain links TRBV28 with TRBJ1-2; no clear D gene. Material: PBMCs. This receptor was obtained from a man aged 18 to 29 in good health and CMV-seronegative. The DNA of the CDR3 is TGTGCCAGCAGTCCGAGGGTGGGAGGCTACACCTTC. Protein product: CASSPRVGGYTF.